The 3 T cell receptor beta chains reported below all come from one sample, sequenced in a study of blood T cell repertoires in COVID-19. The method was immunoSEQ multiplex PCR; TCRdb's version includes in-frame clones alone and lacks a portion of them. The sample gives under 200,000 clones, roughly 86% of which show up once; 0.99% is in the top ten. Material for sequencing was peripheral blood. The source of these receptors is a young man with acute or convalescent COVID-19.

V gene TRBV12-3 or TRBV12-4 combines with J gene TRBJ2-7, with D unresolved. The CDR3 runs to 12 residues. V was clipped by 6 bases and J by 7 bases, with 13 bases between them. The CDR3 region has the DNA TGTGCCAGCAGCTCAACAGTTAAGGAGCAGTACTTC. Its translation: CASSSTVKEQYF.

This clone came up once. CDR3 residues: CASSERDRDNSPLHF. The CDR3 region has the DNA TGTGCCAGCAGCGAACGGGACAGAGATAATTCACCCCTCCACTTT. The chain recombines TRBV9 with TRBJ1-6; 7 bases line up with TRBD1. Germline CDR1 reads SGDLS; CDR2 reads YYNGEE. V lost 3 bases and J lost 5; bases outside the gene matches: 5. This CDR3 spans 15 amino acids.

The chain has TRBV12-3 or TRBV12-4 and TRBJ1-1, with a weak D call TRBD1 (5 bases). CDR3 size: 13 residues. V shed 4 bases and J shed 5 bases, with 11 bases lying between them. CDR3 DNA: TGTGCCAGCAGTTGGGGGGGAGGTACTGAAGCTTTCTTT. Its protein is CASSWGGGTEAFF.